Presented here are 3 T cell receptor beta chains from one specimen sequenced in a study of blood T cell repertoires in COVID-19. Only in-frame clones appear in the TCRdb table, and some are missing; sequencing was by immunoSEQ multiplex PCR. Of 150,000 to 200,000 clones detected, 89% appear once; the ten largest clones hold approximately 2.1%. Sequencing was done on a sample of PBMCs or T cells enriched from blood (not recorded which). The origin of the receptors is a woman aged 40-49 years with acute COVID-19.

This clone was observed a few times. The chain recombines TRBV28 with TRBJ1-5; 9 nucleotides agree with TRBD1. This CDR3 is built from 15 residues. Germline trimming cut 6 bases from V and 4 bases from J; bases unmatched to any gene: 7. Germline CDR1 MDHEN, CDR2 SYDVKM. The CDR3: CASRSGTGNNQPQHF. Here the CDR3 DNA reads TGTGCCAGCAGGTCCGGGACAGGGAATAATCAGCCCCAGCATTTT.

This chain joins TRBV9 and TRBJ2-2, with 10 bases fitting TRBD1. CDR1 and CDR2 from the germline V gene are SGDLS and YYNGEE. CDR3 size: 15 residues. V gave up 4 bases and J gave up 5 bases; unmatched junction bases: 5. This CDR3 reads CASSTRDRGTGELFF. The CDR3 DNA reads as TGTGCCAGCAGCACACGGGACAGGGGAACCGGGGAGCTGTTTTTT.

This chain connects TRBV11-3 to TRBJ2-1; D is perhaps TRBD2 (6 bases). The germline CDR1 and CDR2 sequences are SGHNT and YENEEA. The V gene lost 1 base and the J gene lost 4 bases, with 14 bases spanning the gap. There are 16 residues in the CDR3. CDR3 nucleotides: TGTGCCAGCAGCTTAGGTGTGGGGGGACCTTACAATGAGCAGTTCTTC. Protein sequence: CASSLGVGGPYNEQFF.